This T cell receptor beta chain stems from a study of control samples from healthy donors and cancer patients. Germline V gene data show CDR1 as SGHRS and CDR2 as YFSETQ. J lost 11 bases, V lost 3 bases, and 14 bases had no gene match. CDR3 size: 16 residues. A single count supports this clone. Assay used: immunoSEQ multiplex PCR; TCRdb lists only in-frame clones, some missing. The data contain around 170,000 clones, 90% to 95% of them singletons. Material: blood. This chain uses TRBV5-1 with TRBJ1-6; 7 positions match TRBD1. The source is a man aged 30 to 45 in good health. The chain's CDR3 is CASSSSGGREGTPLHF. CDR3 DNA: TGCGCCAGCAGCTCTTCAGGGGGAAGAGAAGGGACACCCCTCCACTTT.